This T cell receptor beta chain was documented in a study of blood T cell repertoires in COVID-19. On the study more broadly: The samples span acute and convalescent COVID-19 from the United States, Italy and Spain. Sources were T cells, B-cell-depleted T cells, or PBMCs; the material itself was cDNA or gDNA.

V dropped 7 bases and J dropped 3; count of bases not matched to a gene: 12. CDR3 length equals 16 residues. Germline lookup yields CDR1 MGHDK and CDR2 SYGVNS. Per the original data handling: Reference gene primer amplification yielded estimated nucleated cell counts. The data were produced by immunoSEQ multiplex PCR, yet TCRdb's version contains in-frame clones alone and is incomplete. From that table come the V and J calls and clone size; the DNA was used to work out D and trimming. The table shows fewer than 150,000 clones, with 80% to 90% occurring only once. This clone showed up just a few times.

The genes are TRBV25-1 and TRBJ1-2; 9 nucleotides line up with TRBD1. This sequence originates from a woman over 75 with acute or convalescent COVID-19. The specimen was peripheral blood. CDR3 sequence reads: CASTLDPGQGYYGYTF. The CDR3, as DNA: TGTGCCAGCACCCTCGATCCGGGACAGGGCTACTATGGCTACACCTTC.